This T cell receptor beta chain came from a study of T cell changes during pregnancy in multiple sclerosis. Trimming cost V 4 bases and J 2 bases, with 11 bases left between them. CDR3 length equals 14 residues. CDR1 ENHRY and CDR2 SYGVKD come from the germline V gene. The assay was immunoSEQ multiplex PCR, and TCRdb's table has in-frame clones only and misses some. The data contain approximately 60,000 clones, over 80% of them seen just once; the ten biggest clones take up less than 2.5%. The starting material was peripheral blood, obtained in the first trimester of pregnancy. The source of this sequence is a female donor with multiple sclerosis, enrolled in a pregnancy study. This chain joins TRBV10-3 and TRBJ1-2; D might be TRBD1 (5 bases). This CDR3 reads CAISVGQTNYGYTF. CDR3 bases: TGTGCCATCAGTGTCGGACAAACCAACTATGGCTACACCTTC.